This T cell receptor beta chain came from a study of technical replicates of blood from four donors. The V gene lost 7 bases and the J gene lost 4 bases, with 10 bases spanning the gap. The CDR3 is 12 residues long. Germline CDR1 and CDR2: SGHTA and FQGNSA. This clone was recorded at least ten times. The table came from immunoSEQ multiplex PCR; TCRdb's copy has only in-frame clones and leaves some out. The profile shows 50,000 to 80,000 clones, around 88% of them singletons. The sequence was obtained from a human donor in good health. Some clones in this sample may be carry-over from other donors' samples. Sequencing used PBMCs. The rearrangement links TRBV7-2 to TRBJ1-2, with D possibly matching TRBD1 (6 bases). In nucleotides, the CDR3 is TGTGCCAGCACCAAGGGGGTCTATGGCTACACCTTC. Residues: CASTKGVYGYTF.